One sample yielded the 19 T cell receptor beta chains listed below, sequenced in a study of blood T cells in healthy people across ages. A second PCR of roughly 7 to 11 cycles used a sample-barcoded 5' primer and a J-beta primer mix. TCRdb called the 5' RACE reads again in MiXCR, with one record for every CDR3 protein. There are about 1.4 million distinct CDR3 sequences in the sample; 45% to 70% occur only once, and about 6.3% lies in the top ten. Sequenced material: blood. All receptors come from a man aged 18 to 30 in good health.

In its sample, this clonotype was seen a few times. The chain is built from TRBV5-1 and TRBJ2-4, with TRBD2 identical over 8 bases. The DNA end is a closer match to TRBJ2-7, so the J assignment may be wrong. Germline CDR1 is SGHRS and CDR2 is YFSETQ. The CDR3 has 15 amino acids. The CDR3: CASSLGVGRAYEQYF. The CDR3 DNA sequence: TGCGCCAGCAGCTTGGGGGTCGGGAGGGCCTACGAGCAGTACTTC.

As regards this clonotype: Sequence at one end of the junction differs from germline and may be a read error. V gene TRBV12-5 combines with J gene TRBJ1-2; D gene uncertain. Germline assignment: CDR1 LGHNT and CDR2 FRNRAP. There are 14 residues in the CDR3. CDR3 sequence: CALPRSHANYGYTF. DNA for the CDR3: TGTGCCCTTCCCAGATCTCACGCTAACTATGGCTACACCTTT.

The chain is built from TRBV6-7 and TRBJ1-2; 9 bases are a match to TRBD1. TRBV6-7 is noted as an ORF with a role that remains uncertain. With 3 bases clipped from V and 4 bases from J, the junction kept 6 bases outside the gene matches. The CDR3 covers 15 residues. For the CDR3, the DNA is TGTGCCAGCAGTTATCCGGGACAGGGTTCCTATGGCTACACCTTC. This codes for CASSYPGQGSYGYTF.

The genes are TRBV12-3 or TRBV12-4 and TRBJ2-2, with 9 bases matching TRBD2. The length of the CDR3 is 13 residues. J was trimmed by 5 bases and V by 8 bases; bases with no gene match: 3. The CDR3 sequence is CASQREATGELFF. The CDR3 DNA sequence: TGTGCCAGCCAGCGGGAGGCAACCGGGGAGCTGTTTTTT.

The chain links TRBV11-2 to TRBJ2-1; D unclear. Trimming removed 0 bases at V and 0 bases at J, with 9 bases between. The CDR3 is 16 amino acids. Germline CDR1 is SGHAT and CDR2 is FQNNGV. The CDR3 bases are TGTGCCAGCAGCTTAGAACCGCGCATCTCCTACAATGAGCAGTTCTTC. The encoded protein is CASSLEPRISYNEQFF.

This clonotype was detected ten times or more. The chain uses TRBV10-3 and TRBJ2-1, with 7 bases that match TRBD1. The CDR3 has 14 residues. CDR1 and CDR2 from the germline V gene are ENHRY and SYGVKD. V shed 6 bases, J shed 6 bases, and the junction held 8 bases outside the gene matches. DNA for the CDR3: TGTGCCATCAGGGAAGACAGGGATGGCAATGAGCAGTTCTTC. It is translated as CAIREDRDGNEQFF.

A remark on this clonotype: An end of the junction does not agree with germline; a read error may underlie this. V usage is TRBV20-1 and J usage is TRBJ2-1, with TRBD2 matching 14 bases. CDR3 length: 18 amino acids. The germline V gene encodes CDR1 DFQATT and CDR2 SNEGSKA (reference sequence). CDR3 region: CSATRLAGGQVSHNEQFF. Here the CDR3 DNA reads TGCAGTGCTACCCGACTAGCGGGGGGGCAGGTCTCCCACAATGAGCAGTTCTTC.

The chain has TRBV29-1 and TRBJ2-7, with TRBD2 as a possible D gene (6 bases). CDR3 length: 14 residues. V dropped 5 bases and J dropped 1 base, with 15 bases sitting between them. Per the germline V gene, CDR1 is SQVTM and CDR2 is ANQGSEA. The CDR3 DNA is TGCAGCGTTAAACGGGGGATGGAATCCTACGAGCAGTACTTC. Translating gives CSVKRGMESYEQYF.

This clonotype was seen a few times. J is TRBJ2-2 and V is TRBV20-1; 12 bases fit TRBD2. The CDR3 covers 15 residues. J was trimmed by 6 bases and V by 1 base; bases with no gene match: 3. The germline V gene encodes CDR1 DFQATT and CDR2 SNEGSKA (reference sequence). The CDR3 here is CSARVLAGGSGELFF. The CDR3 DNA reads TGCAGTGCTAGAGTTCTAGCGGGGGGGTCCGGGGAGCTGTTTTTT.

The rearrangement joins TRBV3-1 to TRBJ2-6; 12 nucleotides agree with TRBD1. This CDR3 region has 18 residues. V trimming: 4 bases; J trimming: 0 bases; junction bases outside the gene matches: 4. CDR1 is LGHDT, CDR2 YNNKEL, per germline (reference sequence). The CDR3 reads CASSPLGQGASGANVLTF. CDR3 sequence (DNA): TGTGCCAGCAGCCCACTGGGACAGGGGGCCTCTGGGGCCAACGTCCTGACTTTC.

V gene TRBV7-9 combines with J gene TRBJ2-2; either TRBD1 or TRBD2 may fit D (6 bases each). CDR3 length equals 14 residues. CDR1 is SEHNR and CDR2 is FQNEAQ in the germline V gene (reference sequence). V dropped 7 bases and J dropped 6 bases, with 15 bases sitting between them. The CDR3 here is CASTLWGAAGELFF. The CDR3 DNA follows: TGTGCCAGCACCCTGTGGGGGGCCGCCGGGGAGCTGTTTTTT.

The gene calls are TRBV13 and TRBJ1-2; TRBD1 is a possible D gene (5 bases). V was shortened by 5 bases and J by 2 bases, with 12 bases between the two germline ends. The CDR3 has 14 amino acids. CDR1 is PRHDT and CDR2 is FYEKMQ in the germline V gene (reference sequence). In DNA form, the CDR3 reads TGTGCCAGCAGCCCACGAGGGGAAAACTATGGCTACACCTTC. This encodes CASSPRGENYGYTF.

This clonotype has just one count. The V call is TRBV5-1, the J call TRBJ1-1, with a tentative D call TRBD1 (5 bases). Germline loops: CDR1 SGHRS, CDR2 YFSETQ. This CDR3 is built from 14 residues. The V and J ends lost 4 bases and 1 base respectively, with 11 bases between them. CDR3 protein: CASSPGHTNTEAFF. The DNA of the CDR3 is TGCGCCAGCAGCCCAGGACATACGAACACTGAAGCTTTCTTT.

The chain employs TRBV5-6 and TRBJ1-1; D unclear. With 0 bases removed from V and 8 bases from J, the gap between germline ends came to 8 bases. Germline V gene data show CDR1 as SGHDT and CDR2 as YYEEEE. The CDR3 is made up of 12 amino acids. The CDR3 is CASSLEGEEAFF. In DNA form, the CDR3 reads TGTGCCAGCAGCTTGGAGGGTGAAGAAGCTTTCTTT.

The V call is TRBV2, the J call TRBJ2-1; D assignment may be TRBD1 or TRBD2 (5 bases each). The CDR3 runs to 12 residues. Trimming pared 8 bases from V and 4 bases from J, leaving 9 bases between. The germline V gene has CDR1 SNHLY and CDR2 FYNNEI. The CDR3 coding sequence is TGTGCCAGCCGGGACCTATACAATGAGCAGTTCTTC. Amino acids: CASRDLYNEQFF.

In regard to this clonotype: A much larger clonotype is one base distant, so this may be a read error. The V call is TRBV20-1, the J call TRBJ2-6; tentatively, D is TRBD1 (5 bases). This CDR3 is 14 amino acids long. CDR1 DFQATT and CDR2 SNEGSKA come from the germline V gene (reference sequence). The CDR3 is CSASAVSGADVLTF. DNA for the CDR3: TGCAGTGCTAGCGCGGTCTCTGGGGCCGACGTCCTGACTTTC.

The chain combines TRBV7-9 with TRBJ2-7; 7 positions agree with TRBD1. From germline, CDR1 is SEHNR and CDR2 FQNEAQ (reference sequence). The trim removed 5 bases at V and 4 bases at J, leaving 11 bases unmatched. This CDR3 is 15 amino acids long. DNA of the CDR3: TGTGCCAGCAGCGCAACGACAGGGAGAACGTACGAGCAGTACTTC. It translates to CASSATTGRTYEQYF.

The rearrangement links TRBV7-2 to TRBJ2-3; D ambiguous. CDR3 length: 14 amino acids. Trimming took 5 bases from V and 3 from J, leaving 12 bases between them. Looked up from germline, CDR1 is SGHTA and CDR2 is FQGNSA. The DNA for the CDR3 is TGTGCCAGCAGCCCCCAGGCTATGACAGATACGCAGTATTTT. This sequence encodes CASSPQAMTDTQYF. Full variable domain (remainder filled in from reference TRBV7-2 and TRBJ2-3): GAGVSQSPSNKVTEKGKDVELRCDPISGHTALYWYRQSLGQGLEFLIYFQGNSAPDKSGLPSDRFSAERTGGSVSTLTIQRTQQEDSAVYLCASSPQAMTDTQYFGPGTRLTVL.

The DNA of the CDR3 is TGTGCCAGCAGCTTAGCGCCCCTATTAAACACTGAAGCTTTCTTT. Protein product: CASSLAPLLNTEAFF. The V call is TRBV7-2, the J call TRBJ1-1; D unresolved. CDR3 length: 15 residues. The V and J ends lost 0 bases and 2 bases respectively, with 10 bases between them. Looked up from germline, CDR1 is SGHTA and CDR2 is FQGNSA.